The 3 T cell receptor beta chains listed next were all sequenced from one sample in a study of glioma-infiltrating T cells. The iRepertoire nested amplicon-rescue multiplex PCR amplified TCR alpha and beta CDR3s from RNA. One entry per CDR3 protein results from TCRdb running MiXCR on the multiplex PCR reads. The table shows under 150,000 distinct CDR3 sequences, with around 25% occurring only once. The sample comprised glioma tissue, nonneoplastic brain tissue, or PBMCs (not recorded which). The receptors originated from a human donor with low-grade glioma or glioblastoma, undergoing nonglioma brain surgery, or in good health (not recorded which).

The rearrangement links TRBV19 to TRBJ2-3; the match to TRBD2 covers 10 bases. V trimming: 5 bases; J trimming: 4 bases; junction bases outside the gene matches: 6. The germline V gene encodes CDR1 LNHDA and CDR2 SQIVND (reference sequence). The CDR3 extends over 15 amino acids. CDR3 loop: CASSAAGGLADTQYF. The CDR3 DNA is TGTGCCAGTAGTGCAGCGGGGGGGCTAGCAGATACGCAGTATTTT.

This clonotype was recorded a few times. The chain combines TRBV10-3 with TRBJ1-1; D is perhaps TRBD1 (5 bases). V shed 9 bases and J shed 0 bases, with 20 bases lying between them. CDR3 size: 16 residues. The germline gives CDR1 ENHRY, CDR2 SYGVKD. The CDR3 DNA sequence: TGTGCCATATCAGGATTCTGGGGACGGCTGAACACTGAAGCTTTCTTT. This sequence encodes CAISGFWGRLNTEAFF.

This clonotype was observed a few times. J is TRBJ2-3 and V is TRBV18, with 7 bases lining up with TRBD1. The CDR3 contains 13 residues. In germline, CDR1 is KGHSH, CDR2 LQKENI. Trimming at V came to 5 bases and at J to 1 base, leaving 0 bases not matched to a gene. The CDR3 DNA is TGTGCCAGCTCAACAGGGGGCACAGATACGCAGTATTTT. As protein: CASSTGGTDTQYF.